A single sample is the source of the 12 T cell receptor beta chains below, sequenced in a study of OX40 agonist ivuxolimab in advanced cancers. Sequenced by immunoSEQ multiplex PCR; TCRdb stores in-frame clones only, minus some. The sample carries 49,000 or so clones, 87% recorded once. The sequences come from CD4+ or CD8+ T cells sorted from blood, collected in a trial of the OX40 agonist ivuxolimab. The receptors were sampled from an adult with an advanced solid tumor such as melanoma, head and neck, liver or kidney cancer.

This chain uses TRBV6-1 with TRBJ2-1; TRBD1 aligns across 7 bases. CDR3 length: 13 amino acids. From germline, CDR1 is MNHNS and CDR2 SASEGT. J gave up 8 bases and V 10 bases, and 11 bases lay outside the gene matches. This CDR3 is CATQGTVFDEQFF. Here the CDR3 DNA reads TGTGCCACACAAGGGACAGTTTTTGATGAGCAGTTCTTC.

The chain carries TRBV14 and TRBJ2-1, with a tentative D call TRBD2 (5 bases). This CDR3 spans 13 amino acids. V gave up 4 bases and J gave up 3 bases, with 7 bases separating them. CDR1 is SGHDN, CDR2 FVKESK, per germline. CDR3 amino acids: CASSPDYYNEQFF. The CDR3 bases are TGTGCCAGCAGCCCTGACTACTACAATGAGCAGTTCTTC.

The J gene is TRBJ1-2, the V gene TRBV9; a weak D match, TRBD1 (5 bases). Trimming removed 0 bases from V and 3 bases from J, with 12 bases in between. The CDR3 spans 15 residues. Looked up from germline, CDR1 is SGDLS and CDR2 is YYNGEE. CDR3 nucleotide sequence: TGTGCCAGCAGCGTAGTTCAGGACACCCACTATGGCTACACCTTC. Residues: CASSVVQDTHYGYTF.

This chain connects TRBV6-5 to TRBJ2-3; D gene uncertain. The CDR3 contains 13 residues. Trimming cost V 2 bases and J 3 bases, with 6 bases left between them. The germline CDR1 and CDR2 sequences are MNHEY and SVGAGI. DNA of the CDR3: TGTGCCAGCAGTTACCCAGCTACAGATACGCAGTATTTT. Its protein product is CASSYPATDTQYF.

The chain has TRBV4-1 and TRBJ2-1; D is perhaps TRBD1 (6 bases). The germline V gene has CDR1 MGHRA and CDR2 YSYEKL. Trimming shortened V by 2 bases and J by 2 bases, and 10 bases separated the two germline ends. The CDR3 runs 15 residues. The CDR3 loop is CASSQFRGAYNEQFF. CDR3 sequence (DNA): TGCGCCAGCAGCCAATTCAGGGGCGCCTACAATGAGCAGTTCTTC.

The chain is built from TRBV27 and TRBJ1-1; tentatively, D is TRBD1 (5 bases). The CDR3 totals 14 residues. The germline CDR1 and CDR2 sequences are MNHEY and SMNVEV (reference sequence). The germline V and J ends were trimmed by 5 bases and 1 base, with 11 bases remaining between them. The CDR3 reads CASSPRQTNTEAFF. The DNA for the CDR3 is TGTGCCAGCAGTCCCAGACAGACGAACACTGAAGCTTTCTTT.

This chain uses TRBV9 with TRBJ2-2; 9 bases line up with TRBD2. The CDR3 is 16 amino acids. The germline CDR1 and CDR2 sequences are SGDLS and YYNGEE. V lost 3 bases, J lost 7 bases, and 10 bases stayed unmatched. The CDR3 loop reads CASSARGRDLNGELFF. The CDR3 nucleotides read TGTGCCAGCAGCGCGCGCGGGAGGGACCTCAACGGGGAGCTGTTTTTT.

The chain links TRBV6-4 to TRBJ1-2; the match to TRBD1 covers 10 bases. The CDR3 is 14 amino acids. Germline loops: CDR1 MRHNA, CDR2 SNTAGT. Trimming cost V 3 bases and J 5 bases; bases outside gene matches: 3. The CDR3 reads CASSEGTGVYGYTF. In DNA form, the CDR3 reads TGTGCCAGCAGTGAAGGGACAGGGGTTTATGGCTACACCTTC.

This chain joins TRBV5-1 and TRBJ1-2; D uncertain. The CDR3 has 11 residues. V gave up 4 bases and J gave up 6 bases, with 7 bases separating them. Germline V lookup: CDR1 SGHRS, CDR2 YFSETQ. DNA of the CDR3: TGCGCCAGCAGCCTCAATCATGGCTACACCTTC. It yields the protein CASSLNHGYTF. Complete variable domain (other parts from reference TRBV5-1 and TRBJ1-2): KAGVTQTPRYLIKTRGQQVTLSCSPISGHRSVSWYQQTPGQGLQFLFEYFSETQRNKGNFPGRFSGRQFSNSRSEMNVSTLELGDSALYLCASSLNHGYTFGSGTRLTVV.

V usage is TRBV10-3 and J usage is TRBJ2-7; D tentatively fits TRBD1 or TRBD2 (6 bases each). Germline values: CDR1 ENHRY, CDR2 SYGVKD. V was trimmed by 7 bases and J by 2 bases, leaving 18 bases between them. The length of the CDR3 is 15 residues. The CDR3 spells CAINGGRGAPYEQYF. CDR3 bases: TGTGCCATCAACGGGGGTAGGGGGGCCCCCTACGAGCAGTACTTC.

The chain has TRBV27 and TRBJ2-1; possibly TRBD2 for D (6 bases). With 2 bases removed from V and 5 bases from J, the gap between germline ends came to 16 bases. The CDR3 runs 16 residues. Germline CDR1 MNHEY, CDR2 SMNVEV (reference sequence). CDR3 in amino acids: CASSLGGMLLDNEQFF. In DNA, the CDR3 is TGTGCCAGCAGTTTAGGGGGGATGTTGCTGGACAATGAGCAGTTCTTC.

The chain carries TRBV18 and TRBJ2-5, with 11 bases that match TRBD2. V lost 1 base to trimming and J lost 3 bases; unmatched junction nucleotides: 1. CDR1 is KGHSH, CDR2 LQKENI, per germline. This CDR3 is 15 amino acids long. CDR3 residues: CASSPLAGGEETQYF. In DNA form, the CDR3 reads TGTGCCAGCTCACCACTAGCGGGAGGGGAAGAGACCCAGTACTTC.